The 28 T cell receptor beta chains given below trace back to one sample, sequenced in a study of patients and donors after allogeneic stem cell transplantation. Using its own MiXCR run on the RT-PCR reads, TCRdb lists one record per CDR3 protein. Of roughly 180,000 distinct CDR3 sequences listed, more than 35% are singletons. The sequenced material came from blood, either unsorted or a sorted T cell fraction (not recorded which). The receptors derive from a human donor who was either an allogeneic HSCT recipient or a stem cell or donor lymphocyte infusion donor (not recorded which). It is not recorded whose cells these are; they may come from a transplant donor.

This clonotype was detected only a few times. This chain's CDR3 is CSARARMNTEAFF. The DNA of the CDR3 is TGCAGTGCTAGGGCGCGGATGAACACTGAAGCTTTCTTT. The chain combines TRBV20-1 with TRBJ1-1, with D unclear. Per germline, CDR1 DFQATT and CDR2 SNEGSKA (reference sequence). Trimming took 3 bases from V and 0 from J, leaving 8 bases between them. CDR3 length: 13 amino acids.

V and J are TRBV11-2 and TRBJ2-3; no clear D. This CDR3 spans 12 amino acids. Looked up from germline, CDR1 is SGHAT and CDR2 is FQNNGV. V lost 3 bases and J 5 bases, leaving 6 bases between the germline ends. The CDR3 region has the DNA TGTGCCAGCAGCTTGGTAGTAGATACGCAGTATTTT. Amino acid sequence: CASSLVVDTQYF.

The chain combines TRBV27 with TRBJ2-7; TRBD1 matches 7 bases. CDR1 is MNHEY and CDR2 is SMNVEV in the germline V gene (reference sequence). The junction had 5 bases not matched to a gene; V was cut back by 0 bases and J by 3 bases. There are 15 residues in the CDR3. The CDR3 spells CASSLSSTGNYEQYF. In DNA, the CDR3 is TGTGCCAGCAGTTTATCTTCGACAGGGAACTACGAGCAGTACTTC.

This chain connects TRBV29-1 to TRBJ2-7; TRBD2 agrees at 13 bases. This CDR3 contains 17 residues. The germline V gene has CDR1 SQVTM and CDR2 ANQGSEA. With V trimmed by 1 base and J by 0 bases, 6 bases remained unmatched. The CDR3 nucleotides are TGCAGCGTTGAAGCCCCGGGACTAGCGGGAATCTCCTACGAGCAGTACTTC. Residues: CSVEAPGLAGISYEQYF.

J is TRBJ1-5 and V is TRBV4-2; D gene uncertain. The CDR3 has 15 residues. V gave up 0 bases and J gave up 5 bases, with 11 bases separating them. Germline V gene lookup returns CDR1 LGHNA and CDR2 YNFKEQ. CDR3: CASSQDFTEDQPQHF. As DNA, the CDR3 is TGTGCCAGCAGCCAAGATTTCACAGAGGATCAGCCCCAGCATTTT.

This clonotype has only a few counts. CDR3 in DNA: TGTGCCAGCAGCCAGCTCTGGGGGGTGAACACTGAAGCTTTCTTT. This encodes CASSQLWGVNTEAFF. J is TRBJ1-1 and V is TRBV4-2, with D maybe TRBD1 (5 bases). Germline lookup yields CDR1 LGHNA and CDR2 YNFKEQ. Trimming stripped 3 bases from V and 0 bases from J, with 11 bases between. The CDR3 totals 15 residues.

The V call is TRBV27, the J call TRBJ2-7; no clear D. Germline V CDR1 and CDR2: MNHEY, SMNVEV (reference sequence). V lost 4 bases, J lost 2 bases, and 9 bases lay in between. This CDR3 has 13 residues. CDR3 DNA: TGTGCCAGCAGTTCCCGCAGTCCCTACGAGCAGTACTTC. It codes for CASSSRSPYEQYF.

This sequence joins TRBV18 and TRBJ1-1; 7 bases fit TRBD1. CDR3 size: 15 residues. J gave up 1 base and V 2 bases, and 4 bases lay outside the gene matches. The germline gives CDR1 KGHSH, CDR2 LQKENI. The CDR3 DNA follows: TGTGCCAGCTCACCATGGGACAGTGGGAACACTGAAGCTTTCTTT. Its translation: CASSPWDSGNTEAFF.

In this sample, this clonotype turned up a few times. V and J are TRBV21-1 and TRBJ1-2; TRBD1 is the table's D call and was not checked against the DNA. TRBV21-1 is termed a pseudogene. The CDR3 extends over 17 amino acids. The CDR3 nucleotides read TGTGCCAGCAGCAAAGCGCGACGGGGGGCTGTGGACTATGGCTACACCTTC. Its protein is CASSKARRGAVDYGYTF.

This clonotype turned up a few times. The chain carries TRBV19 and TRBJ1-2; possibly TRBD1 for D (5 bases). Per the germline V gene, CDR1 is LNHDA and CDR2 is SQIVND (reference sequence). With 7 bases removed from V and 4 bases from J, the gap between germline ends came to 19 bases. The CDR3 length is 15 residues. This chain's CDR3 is CASTTQDMSRYGYTF. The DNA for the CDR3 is TGTGCCAGTACCACACAGGACATGTCCCGCTATGGCTACACCTTC.

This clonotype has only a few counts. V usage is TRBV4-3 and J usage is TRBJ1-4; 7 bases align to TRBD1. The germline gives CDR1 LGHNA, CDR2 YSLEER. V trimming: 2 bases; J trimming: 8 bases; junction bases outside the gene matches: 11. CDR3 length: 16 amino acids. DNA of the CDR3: TGCGCCAGCAGCCAAACAAACAGGGGTGGAACGGAAAAACTGTTTTTT. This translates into CASSQTNRGGTEKLFF.

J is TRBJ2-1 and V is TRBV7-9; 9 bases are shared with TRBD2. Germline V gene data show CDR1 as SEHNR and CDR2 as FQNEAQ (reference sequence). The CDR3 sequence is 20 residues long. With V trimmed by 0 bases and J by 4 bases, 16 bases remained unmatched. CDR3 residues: CASSLALASGAQSGYNEQFF. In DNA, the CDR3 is TGTGCCAGCAGCTTAGCGCTCGCTAGCGGGGCCCAAAGTGGGTACAATGAGCAGTTCTTC. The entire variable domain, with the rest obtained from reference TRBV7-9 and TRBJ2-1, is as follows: DTGVSQNPRHKITKRGQNVTFRCDPISEHNRLYWYRQTLGQGPEFLTYFQNEAQLEKSRLLSDRFSAERPKGSFSTLEIQRTEQGDSAMYLCASSLALASGAQSGYNEQFFGPGTRLTVL.

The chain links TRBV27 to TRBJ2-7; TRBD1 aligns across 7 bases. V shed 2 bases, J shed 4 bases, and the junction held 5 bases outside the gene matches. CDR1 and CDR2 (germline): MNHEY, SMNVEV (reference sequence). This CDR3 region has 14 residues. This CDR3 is CASSLQGVGYEQYF. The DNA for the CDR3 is TGTGCCAGCAGTTTACAGGGGGTGGGGTACGAGCAGTACTTC.

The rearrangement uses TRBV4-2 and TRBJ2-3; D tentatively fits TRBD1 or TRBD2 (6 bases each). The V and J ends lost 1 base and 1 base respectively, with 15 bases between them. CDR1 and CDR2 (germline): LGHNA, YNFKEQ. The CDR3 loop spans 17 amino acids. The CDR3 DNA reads TGTGCCAGCAGCCAAGGGGGGGCCGGATTGGGCACAGATACGCAGTATTTT. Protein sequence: CASSQGGAGLGTDTQYF.

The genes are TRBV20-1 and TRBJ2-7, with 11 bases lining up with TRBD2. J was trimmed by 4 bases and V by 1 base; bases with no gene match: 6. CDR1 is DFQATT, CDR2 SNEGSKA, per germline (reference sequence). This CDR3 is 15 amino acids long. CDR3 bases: TGCAGTGCTAGAGGGACTAGCGGGCCCTTTTACGAGCAGTACTTC. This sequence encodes CSARGTSGPFYEQYF.

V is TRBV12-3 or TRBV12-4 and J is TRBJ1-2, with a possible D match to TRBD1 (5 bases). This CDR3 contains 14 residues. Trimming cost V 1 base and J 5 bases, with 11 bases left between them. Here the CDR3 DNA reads TGTGCCAGCAGTTTAGTGGACAATAGGTATGGCTACACCTTC. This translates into CASSLVDNRYGYTF.

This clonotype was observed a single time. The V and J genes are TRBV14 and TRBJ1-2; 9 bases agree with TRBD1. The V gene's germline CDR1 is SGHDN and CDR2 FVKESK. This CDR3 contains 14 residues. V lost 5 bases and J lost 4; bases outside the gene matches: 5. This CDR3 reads CASSSQGAAYGYTF. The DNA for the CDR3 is TGTGCCAGCAGCTCACAGGGGGCAGCCTATGGCTACACCTTC. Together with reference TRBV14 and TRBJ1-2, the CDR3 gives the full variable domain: EAGVTQFPSHSVIEKGQTVTLRCDPISGHDNLYWYRRVMGKEIKFLLHFVKESKQDESGMPNNRFLAERTGGTYSTLKVQPAELEDSGVYFCASSSQGAAYGYTFGSGTRLTVV.

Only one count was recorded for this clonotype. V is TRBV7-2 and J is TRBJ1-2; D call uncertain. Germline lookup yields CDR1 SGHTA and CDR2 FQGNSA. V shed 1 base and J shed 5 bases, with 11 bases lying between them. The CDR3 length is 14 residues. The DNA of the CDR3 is TGTGCCAGCAGCTTAGAAGGCAGACAATATGGCTACACCTTC. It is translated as CASSLEGRQYGYTF.

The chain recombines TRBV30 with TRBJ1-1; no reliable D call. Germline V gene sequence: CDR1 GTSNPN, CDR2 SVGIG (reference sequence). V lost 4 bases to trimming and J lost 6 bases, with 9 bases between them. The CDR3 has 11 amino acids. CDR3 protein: CAWIYGPEAFF. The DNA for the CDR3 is TGTGCCTGGATCTACGGCCCTGAAGCTTTCTTT.

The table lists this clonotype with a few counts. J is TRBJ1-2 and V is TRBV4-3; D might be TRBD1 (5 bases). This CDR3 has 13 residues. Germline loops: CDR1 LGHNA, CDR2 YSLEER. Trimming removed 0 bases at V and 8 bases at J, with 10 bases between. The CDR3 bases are TGCGCCAGCAGCCAAGACAGGGCGGGAGGCTACACCTTC. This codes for CASSQDRAGGYTF.

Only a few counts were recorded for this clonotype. Here the CDR3 DNA reads TGCGCCAGCAGCTTACTAGCGAATAATTACAATGAGCAGTTCTTC. This encodes CASSLLANNYNEQFF. The rearrangement links TRBV5-1 to TRBJ2-1, with TRBD2 matching 7 bases. The CDR3 loop spans 15 amino acids. The junction had 6 bases not matched to a gene; V was cut back by 2 bases and J by 4 bases. Germline V gene data show CDR1 as SGHRS and CDR2 as YFSETQ. Together with reference TRBV5-1 and TRBJ2-1, the CDR3 gives the full variable domain: KAGVTQTPRYLIKTRGQQVTLSCSPISGHRSVSWYQQTPGQGLQFLFEYFSETQRNKGNFPGRFSGRQFSNSRSEMNVSTLELGDSALYLCASSLLANNYNEQFFGPGTRLTVL.

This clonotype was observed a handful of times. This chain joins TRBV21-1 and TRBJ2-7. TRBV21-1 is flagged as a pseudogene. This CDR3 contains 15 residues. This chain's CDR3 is CASRDPDGSSYEQYF. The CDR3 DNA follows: TGTGCCAGCAGGGATCCTGACGGGAGCTCCTACGAGCAGTACTTC.

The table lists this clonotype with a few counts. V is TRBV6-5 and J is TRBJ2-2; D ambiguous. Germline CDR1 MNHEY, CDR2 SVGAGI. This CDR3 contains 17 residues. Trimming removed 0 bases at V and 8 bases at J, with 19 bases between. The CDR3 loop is CASSYSTGRPDPGELFF. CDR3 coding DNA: TGTGCCAGCAGTTACTCCACTGGTAGACCGGACCCTGGGGAGCTGTTTTTT.

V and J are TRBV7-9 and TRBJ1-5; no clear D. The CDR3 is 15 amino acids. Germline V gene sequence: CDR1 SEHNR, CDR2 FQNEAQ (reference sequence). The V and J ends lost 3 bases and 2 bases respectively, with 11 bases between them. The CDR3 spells CASSFEDGGNQPQHF. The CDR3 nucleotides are TGTGCCAGCAGCTTCGAGGACGGGGGCAATCAGCCCCAGCATTTT. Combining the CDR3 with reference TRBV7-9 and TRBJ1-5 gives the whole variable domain DTGVSQNPRHKITKRGQNVTFRCDPISEHNRLYWYRQTLGQGPEFLTYFQNEAQLEKSRLLSDRFSAERPKGSFSTLEIQRTEQGDSAMYLCASSFEDGGNQPQHFGDGTRLSIL.

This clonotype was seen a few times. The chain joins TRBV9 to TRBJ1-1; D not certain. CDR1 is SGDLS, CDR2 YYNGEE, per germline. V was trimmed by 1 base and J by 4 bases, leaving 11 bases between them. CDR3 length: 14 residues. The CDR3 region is CASSVQVGSTEAFF. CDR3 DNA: TGTGCCAGCAGCGTACAAGTAGGTAGCACTGAAGCTTTCTTT.

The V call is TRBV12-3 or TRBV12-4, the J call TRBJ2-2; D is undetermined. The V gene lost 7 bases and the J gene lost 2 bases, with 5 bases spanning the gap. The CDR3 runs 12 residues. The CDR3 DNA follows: TGTGCCAGCACCCCTAACACCGGGGAGCTGTTTTTT. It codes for CASTPNTGELFF.

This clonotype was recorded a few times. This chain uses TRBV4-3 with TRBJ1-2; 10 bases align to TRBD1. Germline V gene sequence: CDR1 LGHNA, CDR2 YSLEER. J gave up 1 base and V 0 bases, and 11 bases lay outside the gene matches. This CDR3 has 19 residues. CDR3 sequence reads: CASSQDQSRDRGLNYGYTF. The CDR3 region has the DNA TGCGCCAGCAGCCAAGATCAGTCTCGGGACAGGGGACTTAACTATGGCTACACCTTC.

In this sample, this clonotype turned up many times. CDR3 DNA: TGTGCCAGCAGCCCCGGGACAGGGGGCAATCAGCCCCAGCATTTT. As protein: CASSPGTGGNQPQHF. This chain joins TRBV12-3 or TRBV12-4 and TRBJ1-5; 10 bases map to TRBD1. The CDR3 extends over 15 amino acids. Trimming at V came to 6 bases and at J to 2 bases, leaving 4 bases not matched to a gene.